A selection of T cell receptor beta chains follows, all from one sample in a study of beta chain features in type 1 diabetes. Using immunoSEQ multiplex PCR, the repertoire was profiled, and TCRdb retains in-frame clones only, with some absent. The profile shows about 320,000 clones, 12% to 15% of them singletons. The sample was central memory CD4+ T cells from blood. These receptors were collected from a man younger than 45 in good health. Both conserved end residues are part of each CDR3. A D gene is named only where the DNA matches it firmly. Clone sizes are given selectively: once, few, many, or a class where the clone is expanded.

NA	TRBV2	NA	TRBJ1-6	TGTGCCAGCAGTGAGGATGACAGGCTAAATTCACCCCTCCACTTT	CASSEDDRLNSPLHF
NA	TRBV6-6	few	TRBJ2-5	TGTGCCAGCAGTGAAGAGACCCAGTACTTC	CASSEETQYF
TRBD2	TRBV6-6	NA	TRBJ2-1	TGTGCCAGCAGAGCAAGCGGGAGCTCCTACAATGAGCAGTTCTTC	CASRASGSSYNEQFF
TRBD1	TRBV6-5	NA	TRBJ2-5	TGTGCCAGCAGAGGGACAGGGAAACAAGAGACCCAGTACTTC	CASRGTGKQETQYF
NA	TRBV6-6	few	TRBJ1-6	TGTGCCAGCAGTTACGGCGACAGCTTTAATTCACCCCTCCACTTT	CASSYGDSFNSPLHF
NA	TRBV7-8	NA	TRBJ2-5	TGTGCCAGCAGTTTCCCCCGGGACACCCAAGAGACCCAGTACTTC	CASSFPRDTQETQYF
TRBD2	TRBV5-4	NA	TRBJ2-5	TGTGCCAGCAGCTCCCTGACTAGCGGAGAGACCCAGTACTTC	CASSSLTSGETQYF
NA	TRBV7-2	NA	TRBJ1-1	TGTGCCAGCAGCGTTGCGGGGAGAATGAACACTGAAGCTTTCTTT	CASSVAGRMNTEAFF
TRBD1	TRBV19	NA	TRBJ1-1	TGTGCCAGTATGAGGGAGGGAACAGGGGCCGGGGGGACTGAAGCTTTCTTT	CASMREGTGAGGTEAFF
NA	TRBV5-4	NA	TRBJ2-5	TGTGCCAGCAGCCAAACAGATAGGGGAGAGACCCAGTACTTC	CASSQTDRGETQYF
NA	TRBV20-1	NA	TRBJ2-7	TGCAGTACTTACTCTCGTGACGAGCAGTACTTC	CSTYSRDEQYF
TRBD2	TRBV30	NA	TRBJ2-3	TGTGCCTGGAATTTCGGGAGGGCCCTAGCTGGGGATACGCAGTATTTT	CAWNFGRALAGDTQYF
TRBD1	TRBV6-1	NA	TRBJ2-5	TGTGCCAGCAGTGTTGTAGGGACAGTCCAAGAGACCCAGTACTTC	CASSVVGTVQETQYF
NA	TRBV19	few	TRBJ1-2	TGTGCCAGTAGTATAGACCTCAACTATGGCTACACCTTC	CASSIDLNYGYTF
NA	TRBV15	few	TRBJ2-1	TGTGCCACCAGCAGCCTACACGAGTGGGGGCGGAAAAATTACAATGAGCAGTTCTTC	CATSSLHEWGRKNYNEQFF
NA	TRBV7-9	NA	TRBJ1-4	TGTGCCAGCAGCACCGGACACGGTTACGAAAAACTGTTTTTT	CASSTGHGYEKLFF
NA	TRBV7-3	few	TRBJ2-2	TGTGCCAGCAGCTTATCCGGGGAGCTGTTTTTT	CASSLSGELFF
NA	TRBV7-9	few	TRBJ1-6	TGTGCCAGCAGCTTATCGGGCGGCAATAGTTCACCCCTCCACTTT	CASSLSGGNSSPLHF
NA	TRBV20-1	NA	TRBJ2-7	TGCAGTGCTCTTATTTACGAGCAGTACTTC	CSALIYEQYF
TRBD1	TRBV6-5	few	TRBJ1-1	TGTGCCAGCAGTTGGGACAGAGGTAAGGCTGAAGCTTTCTTT	CASSWDRGKAEAFF
NA	TRBV4-1	NA	TRBJ2-4	TGCGCCAGCAGCCAAGATCTTCCGGGGGCGGGCAAAAACATTCAGTACTTC	CASSQDLPGAGKNIQYF
NA	TRBV11-2	few	TRBJ2-5	TGTGCCAGCAGCTTAGGACAGGAGGAGACCCAGTACTTC	CASSLGQEETQYF
NA	TRBV7-9	few	TRBJ1-1	TGTGCCAGCAGCTTAGACGACTCCCTAGTGACATACACTGAAGCTTTCTTT	CASSLDDSLVTYTEAFF
TRBD1	TRBV7-2	NA	TRBJ1-4	TGTGCCAGCAGCTCGACAGGGTCTCCCGAAAAACTGTTTTTT	CASSSTGSPEKLFF
NA	TRBV5-1	few	TRBJ1-6	TGCGCCAGCAGCTTTGGGGCAGGGAATTCACCCCTCCACTTT	CASSFGAGNSPLHF
TRBD2	TRBV4-2	NA	TRBJ2-1	TGTGCCAGCAGCACGACTAGCGGGAGGGCCTTCGATGAGCAGTTCTTC	CASSTTSGRAFDEQFF
NA	TRBV4-2	NA	TRBJ2-5	TGTGCCAGCAGCCAAGGAGGTAGCGGCGAGCGGTCCGAGACCCAGTACTTC	CASSQGGSGERSETQYF
TRBD1	TRBV2	few	TRBJ2-1	TGTGCCAGCAGGCGGGACAGGGGGGTCAATGAGCAGTTCTTC	CASRRDRGVNEQFF
TRBD1	TRBV7-3	NA	TRBJ1-2	TGTGCCAGCAGCAGGACAGGGGGCTATGGCTACACCTTC	CASSRTGGYGYTF
NA	TRBV5-5	few	TRBJ2-1	TGTGCCAGCAGCTTGGATCTCAATGAGCAGTTCTTC	CASSLDLNEQFF
TRBD1	TRBV28	many	TRBJ1-2	TGTGCCAGCAGGACCACAGGGGTCTATGGCTACACCTTC	CASRTTGVYGYTF
TRBD1	TRBV2	few	TRBJ1-1	TGTGCCAGCAGGGGACAGGGGGCGCAGACTGAAGCTTTCTTT	CASRGQGAQTEAFF
NA	TRBV7-6	few	TRBJ2-1	TGTGCCAGCAGCTTTGATGGCTCCTACAATGAGCAGTTCTTC	CASSFDGSYNEQFF